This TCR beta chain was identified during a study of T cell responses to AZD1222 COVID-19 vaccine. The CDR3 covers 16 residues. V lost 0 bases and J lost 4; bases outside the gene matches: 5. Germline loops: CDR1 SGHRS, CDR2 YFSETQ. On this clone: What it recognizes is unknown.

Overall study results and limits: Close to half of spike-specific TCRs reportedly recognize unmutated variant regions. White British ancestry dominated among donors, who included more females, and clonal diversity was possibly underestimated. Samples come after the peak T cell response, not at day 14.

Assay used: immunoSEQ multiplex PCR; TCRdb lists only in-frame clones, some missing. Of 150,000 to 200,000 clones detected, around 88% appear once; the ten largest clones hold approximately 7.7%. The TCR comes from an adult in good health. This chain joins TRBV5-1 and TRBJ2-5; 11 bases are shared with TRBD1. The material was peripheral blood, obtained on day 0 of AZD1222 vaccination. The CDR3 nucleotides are TGCGCCAGCAGCTTGGAAGGGACAGGGGGAAGAGAGACCCAGTACTTC. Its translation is CASSLEGTGGRETQYF.